The clone carrying this TCR beta chain was seen many times. As yet, its antigen is unknown. The CDR3 runs to 17 residues. The V and J ends lost 2 bases and 4 bases, in that order; junction bases with no gene match: 8. The germline gives CDR1 MNHEY, CDR2 SVGEGT. Amplification by 5'RACE using constant-segment primers produced TCR alpha and TCR beta cDNA libraries that carried sample barcodes and UMIs. TCRdb reanalysed the 5' RACE reads using MiXCR and keeps one entry per CDR3 protein. Here the sample spans about half a million distinct CDR3 sequences, 15% to 20% being singletons. The sample belongs to a study of T-cell memory formation after mild COVID-19. Whole-study results and caveats: Of the contracting clones, CD4+ ones lay mainly in CM and EM, and CD8+ ones in EMRA. In pre-infection memory, a portion of responding clones appeared, which suggested that cross-reactive memory joined. Unconfirmed was the SARS-CoV-2 specificity of second-wave clones that peaked on day 37.

Sequenced input: PBMCs or a T cell subset sorted from them (not recorded which). The TCR originated in an adult woman who had mild COVID-19 (a few samples of this study predate the infection). Cell type and time point are not known. The chain carries TRBV6-2 or TRBV6-3 and TRBJ2-1, with TRBD2 matching over 10 bases. This CDR3 reads CASSYASGSLPYNEQFF. In DNA form, the CDR3 reads TGTGCCAGCAGTTACGCTAGCGGGAGTCTTCCTTACAATGAGCAGTTCTTC.